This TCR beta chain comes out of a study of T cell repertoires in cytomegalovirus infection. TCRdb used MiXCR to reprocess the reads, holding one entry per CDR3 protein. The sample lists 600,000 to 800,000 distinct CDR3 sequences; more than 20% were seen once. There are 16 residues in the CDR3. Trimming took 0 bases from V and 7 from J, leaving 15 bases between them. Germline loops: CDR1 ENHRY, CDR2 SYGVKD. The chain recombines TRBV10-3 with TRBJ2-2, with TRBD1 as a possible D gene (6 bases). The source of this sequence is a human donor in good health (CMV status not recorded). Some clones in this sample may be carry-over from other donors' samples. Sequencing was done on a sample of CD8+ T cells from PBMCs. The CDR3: CAISESKDRNGGELFF. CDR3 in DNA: TGTGCCATCAGTGAGTCTAAGGACAGAAACGGCGGGGAGCTGTTTTTT.